The 15 T cell receptor beta chains listed next were all sequenced from one sample in a study of blood T cell repertoires in COVID-19. Measured with immunoSEQ multiplex PCR; TCRdb has only the in-frame clones, and not every one. The sample has about 160,000 clones, roughly 78% seen once. Sequencing used peripheral blood. These receptors all stem from a woman aged 55-70 years with COVID-19, enrolled during active disease.

This chain links TRBV12-3 or TRBV12-4 with TRBJ1-4; TRBD1 is a possible D gene (5 bases). The CDR3 runs 13 residues. The V and J ends lost 3 bases and 8 bases respectively, with 10 bases between them. The CDR3 DNA is TGTGCCAGCAGTTTTGGGGGAGGAGAAAAACTGTTTTTT. Its protein is CASSFGGGEKLFF.

The CDR3 reads CASSLAGTHTQYF. DNA of the CDR3: TGTGCCAGCAGCTTAGCCGGGACTCATACGCAGTATTTT. This chain uses TRBV7-2 with TRBJ2-3; possible D gene TRBD2, 6 bases. In germline, CDR1 is SGHTA, CDR2 FQGNSA. Trimming took off 0 bases at V and 7 bases at J, with 8 bases between the two ends. The CDR3 runs to 13 residues. The whole variable domain, remainder taken from reference TRBV7-2 and TRBJ2-3, is GAGVSQSPSNKVTEKGKDVELRCDPISGHTALYWYRQSLGQGLEFLIYFQGNSAPDKSGLPSDRFSAERTGGSVSTLTIQRTQQEDSAVYLCASSLAGTHTQYFGPGTRLTVL.

The chain combines TRBV6-6 with TRBJ1-6, with TRBD1 as a possible D gene (6 bases). CDR1 MNHNY and CDR2 SVGAGI come from the germline V gene (reference sequence). V was cut by 6 bases and J by 9 bases, with 18 bases left in between. There are 15 residues in the CDR3. CDR3 protein: CASRDSQGWFSPLHF. In DNA, the CDR3 is TGTGCCAGCAGAGACAGCCAGGGGTGGTTTTCACCCCTCCACTTT.

V and J are TRBV10-3 and TRBJ1-5; D may be TRBD1 (5 bases). V lost 8 bases and J lost 5, with 13 bases in between. This CDR3 contains 13 residues. Germline CDR1 and CDR2: ENHRY and SYGVKD. The CDR3 DNA reads as TGTGCCATCGGGGCAGAGCAAGATCAGCCCCAGCATTTT. Translating gives CAIGAEQDQPQHF.

The chain has TRBV7-9 and TRBJ2-7, with D unresolved. Germline-derived CDR1 and CDR2 are SEHNR and FQNEAQ (reference sequence). The CDR3 is 11 residues long. The V end lost 6 bases, the J end lost 3 bases, and 6 bases lay between the germline ends. CDR3 bases: TGTGCCAGCAGTCCTAACTACGAGCAGTACTTC. It is translated as CASSPNYEQYF.

The chain carries TRBV19 and TRBJ2-2, with a tentative D call TRBD2 (6 bases). Germline CDR1 LNHDA, CDR2 SQIVND (reference sequence). The CDR3 sequence is 16 residues long. The V end was cut by 5 bases, the J end by 2 bases, with 15 bases between. The CDR3 loop is CASSETGVLNTGELFF. The CDR3 DNA reads as TGTGCCAGTAGTGAAACGGGGGTCCTAAACACCGGGGAGCTGTTTTTT.

The chain joins TRBV2 to TRBJ1-6; 10 bases fit TRBD1. Germline CDR1 is SNHLY and CDR2 is FYNNEI. This CDR3 contains 14 residues. V trimming: 5 bases; J trimming: 7 bases; junction bases outside the gene matches: 2. This CDR3 is CASSPGQGNSPLHF. CDR3 nucleotide sequence: TGTGCCAGCAGTCCGGGACAGGGGAATTCACCCCTCCACTTT. Full variable domain (outside the CDR3, taken from reference TRBV2 and TRBJ1-6): EPEVTQTPSHQVTQMGQEVILRCVPISNHLYFYWYRQILGQKVEFLVSFYNNEISEKSEIFDDQFSVERPDGSNFTLKIRSTKLEDSAMYFCASSPGQGNSPLHFGNGTRLTVT.

In its sample, this clone was seen once. The rearrangement uses TRBV7-8 and TRBJ2-7, with a possible D match to TRBD2 (5 bases). The V gene lost 2 bases and the J gene lost 7 bases, with 18 bases spanning the gap. CDR1 SGHVS and CDR2 FQNEAQ come from the germline V gene. The CDR3 covers 15 residues. DNA of the CDR3: TGTGCCAGCAGCTTACTTTCAGCGGCCCATACTGAGCAGTACTTC. Translation: CASSLLSAAHTEQYF.

The rearrangement links TRBV6-4 to TRBJ1-3; D is undetermined. V lost 3 bases, J lost 4 bases, and 7 bases lay in between. The length of the CDR3 is 13 residues. Germline CDR1 MRHNA, CDR2 SNTAGT. The CDR3 here is CASSEGRGNTIYF. The CDR3 DNA reads as TGTGCCAGCAGTGAGGGCAGAGGAAACACCATATATTTT.

This chain uses TRBV11-3 with TRBJ2-7, with a tentative D call TRBD2 (6 bases). V was clipped by 5 bases and J by 2 bases, with 16 bases between them. Germline CDR1 reads SGHNT; CDR2 reads YENEEA. The CDR3 is 15 amino acids. CDR3: CASSPGGAGTYEQYF. CDR3 DNA: TGTGCCAGCAGCCCAGGAGGGGCAGGGACCTACGAGCAGTACTTC.

This clone occurred once. V and J are TRBV5-1 and TRBJ2-1; the D gene is possibly TRBD2 (5 bases). CDR1 and CDR2 (germline): SGHRS, YFSETQ. Trimming took 0 bases from V and 5 from J, leaving 12 bases between them. The CDR3 runs 15 residues. This CDR3 is CASSLEGDYDNEQFF. The DNA of the CDR3 is TGCGCCAGCAGCTTGGAGGGAGACTACGACAATGAGCAGTTCTTC.

This clone was detected a few times. The CDR3 bases are TGTGCCAGTAGTATGAGAGACGCGGTTAATGAAAAACTGTTTTTT. As protein: CASSMRDAVNEKLFF. The chain joins TRBV19 to TRBJ1-4; no definite D call. The V end was cut by 3 bases, the J end by 4 bases, with 12 bases between. Germline CDR1 reads LNHDA; CDR2 reads SQIVND (reference sequence). There are 15 residues in the CDR3.

This clone was seen only a few times. V is TRBV18 and J is TRBJ2-7; D is undetermined. V was trimmed by 2 bases and J by 2 bases, leaving 10 bases between them. Looked up from germline, CDR1 is KGHSH and CDR2 is LQKENI. This CDR3 is built from 14 residues. The CDR3, as DNA: TGTGCCAGCTCACCAGACAACAAAGCCTACGAGCAGTACTTC. Its protein is CASSPDNKAYEQYF.

This clone was seen many times. The rearrangement links TRBV27 to TRBJ2-7; weak D call: TRBD2 (5 bases). The CDR3 runs 13 residues. The ends were cut back, 3 bases at V and 7 bases at J, with 13 bases in the middle. CDR1 and CDR2 from the germline V gene are MNHEY and SMNVEV (reference sequence). The CDR3 nucleotides are TGTGCCAGCAGTTTGCTCGGGAAGGGAGAGCAGTACTTC. Its translation is CASSLLGKGEQYF.

The CDR3 here is CASSSKAGGAEQYF. CDR3 coding DNA: TGTGCCAGCAGTTCGAAAGCGGGAGGGGCCGAGCAGTACTTC. This chain uses TRBV6-5 with TRBJ2-7; TRBD2 agrees at 10 bases. The germline gives CDR1 MNHEY, CDR2 SVGAGI. The CDR3 spans 14 residues. V lost 4 bases and J lost 6; bases outside the gene matches: 6.